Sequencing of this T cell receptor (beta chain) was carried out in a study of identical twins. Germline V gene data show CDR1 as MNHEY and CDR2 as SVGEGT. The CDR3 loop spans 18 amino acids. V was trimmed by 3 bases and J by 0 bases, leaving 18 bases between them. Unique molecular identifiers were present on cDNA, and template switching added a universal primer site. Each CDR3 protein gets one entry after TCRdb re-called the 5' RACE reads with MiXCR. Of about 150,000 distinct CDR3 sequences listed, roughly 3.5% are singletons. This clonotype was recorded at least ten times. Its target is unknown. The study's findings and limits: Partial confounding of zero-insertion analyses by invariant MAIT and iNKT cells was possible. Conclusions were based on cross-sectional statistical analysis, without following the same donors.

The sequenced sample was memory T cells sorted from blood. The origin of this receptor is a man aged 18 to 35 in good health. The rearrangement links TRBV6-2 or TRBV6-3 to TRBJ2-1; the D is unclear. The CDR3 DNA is TGTGCCAGCAGTTATCGCTTACTCCTTTCACGCTCCTACAATGAGCAGTTCTTC. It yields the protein CASSYRLLLSRSYNEQFF.